A selection of T cell receptor beta chains follows, all from one sample in a study of blood T cell repertoires in COVID-19. Using immunoSEQ multiplex PCR, the repertoire was profiled, and TCRdb retains in-frame clones only, with some absent. The profile shows 200,000 or so clones, around 85% of them singletons. The sequencing sample was made of peripheral blood. All receptors come from a human donor in a cohort sampled during active COVID-19. The CDR3 runs from the conserved cysteine through the conserved F or W. A D gene is named only where the DNA matches it firmly. The size of a clone is reported for some rows only, either as once, few or many, or as a class for expanded clones.

J,length,V,size,D,DNA,CDR3
TRBJ2-2,13,TRBV29-1,once,TRBD1,TGCAGCGTTGGGACAGGGGGCACCGGGGAGCTGTTTTTT,CSVGTGGTGELFF
TRBJ2-3,14,TRBV12-5,NA,TRBD2,TGTGCTAGTGCCGTCAGCGGGGGCACAGATACGCAGTATTTT,CASAVSGGTDTQYF
TRBJ2-5,15,TRBV5-4,NA,NA,TGTGCCAGCAGCTTTAAAAGACAGGCACAAGAGACCCAGTACTTC,CASSFKRQAQETQYF
TRBJ2-7,16,TRBV27,NA,NA,TGTGCCAGCAGTCCCAGTAGGGGGCTAGCGTTCTACGAGCAGTACTTC,CASSPSRGLAFYEQYF
TRBJ1-2,13,TRBV5-4,NA,NA,TGTGCCAGCAGCTTGACAACAGTTAGTGGCTACACCTTC,CASSLTTVSGYTF
TRBJ1-1,15,TRBV5-1,NA,NA,TGCGCCAGCAGCGCCCGCCAAGTAGTGATAACTGAAGCTTTCTTT,CASSARQVVITEAFF
TRBJ1-1,11,TRBV11-2,NA,NA,TGTGCCAGCAGTCAGAACACTGAAGCTTTCTTT,CASSQNTEAFF
TRBJ1-5,13,TRBV10-3,NA,TRBD1,TGTGCCATCGGACAGGGGAACAATCAGCCCCAGCATTTT,CAIGQGNNQPQHF
TRBJ2-1,14,TRBV5-1,NA,TRBD2,TGCGCCAGCAGCTTGGTAGCGGGAACCGATGAGCAGTTCTTC,CASSLVAGTDEQFF
TRBJ1-5,17,TRBV4-1,NA,TRBD1,TGCGCCAGCAGCCAAGATCTGCACAGGGGTACGGATCAGCCCCAGCATTTT,CASSQDLHRGTDQPQHF
TRBJ2-2,14,TRBV19,NA,NA,TGTGCCAGTAGTATAGGACTCGGGACCGGGGAGCTGTTTTTT,CASSIGLGTGELFF
TRBJ1-6,15,TRBV4-1,few,TRBD1,TGCGCCAGCAGCTCGAGACAGGGGGATAATTCACCCCTCCACTTT,CASSSRQGDNSPLHF
TRBJ2-2,18,TRBV7-9,NA,NA,TGTGCCAGCAGCACCCCCCTTTTTAGGAGAACGAACACCGGGGAGCTGTTTTTT,CASSTPLFRRTNTGELFF
TRBJ2-2,15,TRBV5-1,NA,TRBD2,TGCGCCAGCAGCGCGGGACTAGCAAGGACCGGGGAGCTGTTTTTT,CASSAGLARTGELFF
TRBJ1-5,14,TRBV19,NA,TRBD1,TGTGCCAGTAGCTGGACAGGGGGCAATCAGCCCCAGCATTTT,CASSWTGGNQPQHF
TRBJ1-2,13,TRBV7-2,NA,NA,TGTGCCAGCAGCTTACTAGCTGGCTATGGCTACACCTTC,CASSLLAGYGYTF
TRBJ2-7,16,TRBV3-1/TRBV3-2,NA,TRBD1,TGTGCCAGCAGCCCGGACAGGACAGGGGGACGTCACGAGCAGTACTTC,CASSPDRTGGRHEQYF
TRBJ1-1,14,TRBV5-4,NA,TRBD1,TGTGCCAGCAGCTCGGGACAGGGGCACACTGAAGCTTTCTTT,CASSSGQGHTEAFF
TRBJ1-5,13,TRBV4-1,once,NA,TGCGCCAGCAGCCAAGATAGGGGTCAGCCCCAGCATTTT,CASSQDRGQPQHF
TRBJ2-3,15,TRBV11-3,NA,TRBD1,TGTGCCAGCAGCTTGCGGACAGGGGTCACAGATACGCAGTATTTT,CASSLRTGVTDTQYF
TRBJ1-2,16,TRBV28,NA,TRBD1,TGTGCCAGCAGGCATCCACCCCCGGGACAGAGCTATGGCTACACCTTC,CASRHPPPGQSYGYTF
TRBJ2-2,14,TRBV28,NA,NA,TGTGCCGGTTTTTCTCGGGGGGCGCCCGGGGAGCTGTTTTTT,CAGFSRGAPGELFF
TRBJ2-7,12,TRBV24-1,NA,NA,TGTGCCACCAGTGATCCGGGCTACGAGCAGTACTTC,CATSDPGYEQYF
TRBJ2-7,14,TRBV4-3,once,TRBD1,TGCGCCAGCAGCCAAGAGCAGACAGGGACCGAGCAGTACTTC,CASSQEQTGTEQYF
TRBJ2-1,13,TRBV2,NA,TRBD2,TGTGCCAGCAGTGAATGGGGGGGGTCTGAGCAGTTCTTC,CASSEWGGSEQFF
TRBJ1-1,14,TRBV28,NA,TRBD1,TGTGCCAGCAGACTGGGACAGATGAACACTGAAGCTTTCTTT,CASRLGQMNTEAFF
TRBJ2-7,12,TRBV7-9,NA,NA,TGTGCCAGCAGCTTCAGGGGCAACGAGCAGTACTTC,CASSFRGNEQYF